This TCR beta chain is from a study of T cells in localized non-small cell lung cancer. Using immunoSEQ multiplex PCR, the repertoire was profiled, and TCRdb retains in-frame clones only, with some absent. The sample consists of approximately 37,000 clones, 85% to 90% of them appearing once. From germline, CDR1 is MDHEN and CDR2 SYDVKM. CDR3 length: 13 residues. V dropped 2 bases and J dropped 4 bases, with 9 bases sitting between them. Concerning this clone itself: What it recognizes is unknown.

Overall study findings and caveats: When the top 100 tumor clones were examined, a median approximately 59 of them also appeared in the adjacent lung, which was paired and uninvolved. Heterogeneity cannot be ruled out, as sequencing used one tumor region only.

The input for sequencing was peripheral blood, taken before any cancer treatment. This sequence was found in a man aged 18 to 50 with stage I lung adenocarcinoma. The chain carries TRBV28 and TRBJ2-7; no clear D. CDR3 nucleotide sequence: TGTGCCAGCAGTTTAGGTAGTGTGTACGAGCAGTACTTC. It translates to CASSLGSVYEQYF.